The table lists the clone carrying this T cell receptor beta chain with a few counts. The antigen is not known. The sample originates from a study of T-cell memory formation after mild COVID-19. At the level of the study: Largely, TCR clusters stayed within a single donor. Findings and limits, study-wide: Clones that got smaller from day 15 to 85 had even CD4/CD8, while clones growing later tipped toward CD4+.

With V trimmed by 6 bases and J by 3 bases, 3 bases remained unmatched. The CDR3 is 13 residues long. CDR1 is SQVTM, CDR2 ANQGSEA, per germline. TCRdb fed the 5' RACE reads into MiXCR, producing one record per CDR3 protein. Counted here are under 60,000 distinct CDR3 sequences, 9.3% occurring once; the ten biggest clones make up approximately 12%. The sequenced sample consisted of PBMCs or a T cell subset sorted from them (not recorded which). The chain carries TRBV29-1 and TRBJ2-3; 10 nucleotides align to TRBD2. The source of this sequence is an adult woman who had mild COVID-19 (a few samples of this study predate the infection). Cell type and time point are not known. This CDR3 reads CSVQLAGTDTQYF. The DNA for the CDR3 is TGCAGCGTGCAACTAGCGGGAACAGATACGCAGTATTTT.